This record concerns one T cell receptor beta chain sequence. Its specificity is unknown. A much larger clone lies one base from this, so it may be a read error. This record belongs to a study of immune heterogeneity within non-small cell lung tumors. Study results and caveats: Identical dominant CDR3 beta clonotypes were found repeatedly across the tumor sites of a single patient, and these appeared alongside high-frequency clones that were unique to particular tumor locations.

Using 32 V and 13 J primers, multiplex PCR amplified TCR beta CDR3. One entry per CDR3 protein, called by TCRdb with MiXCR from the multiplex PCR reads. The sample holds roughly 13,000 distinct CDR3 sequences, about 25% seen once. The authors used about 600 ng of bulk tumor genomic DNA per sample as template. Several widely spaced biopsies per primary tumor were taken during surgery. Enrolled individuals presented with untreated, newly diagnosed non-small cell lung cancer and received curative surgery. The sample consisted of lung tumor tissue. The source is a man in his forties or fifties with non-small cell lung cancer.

The CDR3 DNA sequence: TGCAGTGCTAAGGTGACTAGCGGGGGGGCCGGAGATACGCAGTATTTT. Translation: CSAKVTSGGAGDTQYF. The chain recombines TRBV20-1 with TRBJ2-3; TRBD2 aligns across 14 bases. The CDR3 has 16 amino acids. Trimming removed 4 bases from V and 5 bases from J; junction bases left unmatched: 8. From germline, CDR1 is DFQATT and CDR2 SNEGSKA (reference sequence).